A single sample is the source of the 15 T cell receptor beta chains below, sequenced in a study of blood T cell repertoires in COVID-19. The table came from immunoSEQ multiplex PCR; TCRdb's copy has only in-frame clones and leaves some out. The data contain about 61,000 clones, approximately 86% of them seen just once; the ten biggest clones take up under 6%. The material sequenced was peripheral blood. Receptors were obtained from an older man with acute or convalescent COVID-19.

This clone was counted only a few times. The CDR3 DNA sequence: TGTGCCAGCAGTGAAGGCGGGGGTTACACCGGGGAGCTGTTTTTT. As protein: CASSEGGGYTGELFF. The chain is built from TRBV2 and TRBJ2-2, with 7 bases lining up with TRBD2. The CDR3 is 15 residues long. J gave up 3 bases and V 1 base, and 2 bases lay outside the gene matches. Germline CDR1 reads SNHLY; CDR2 reads FYNNEI.

The chain employs TRBV14 and TRBJ2-1; TRBD2 matches 15 bases. Germline values: CDR1 SGHDN, CDR2 FVKESK. CDR3 length equals 16 residues. V lost 3 bases to trimming and J lost 7 bases; unmatched junction nucleotides: 4. This chain's CDR3 is CASSQRTSGGANEQFF. The CDR3 DNA follows: TGTGCCAGCAGCCAGCGGACTAGCGGGGGGGCTAATGAGCAGTTCTTC.

CDR3 coding DNA: TGCGCCAGCAGCCAATCGACTAGCGGCGGAGAGACCCAGTACTTC. Its protein is CASSQSTSGGETQYF. The genes are TRBV4-1 and TRBJ2-5; the match to TRBD2 covers 9 bases. The CDR3 length is 15 residues. Losses at the gene ends were 2 bases for V and 4 bases for J; bases not matched to a gene: 5. The germline CDR1 and CDR2 sequences are MGHRA and YSYEKL.

The chain links TRBV28 to TRBJ2-5; D might be TRBD2 (10 bases). Trimming removed 2 bases at V and 7 bases at J, with 20 bases between. Germline lookup yields CDR1 MDHEN and CDR2 SYDVKM. CDR3 size: 16 residues. Here the CDR3 DNA reads TGTGCCAGCAGTTTAGGCCCTAGCGGGGGACAGGGGACCCAGTACTTC. The encoded protein is CASSLGPSGGQGTQYF. Looking up the rest from reference TRBV28 and TRBJ2-5 gives the full variable domain: DVKVTQSSRYLVKRTGEKVFLECVQDMDHENMFWYRQDPGLGLRLIYFSYDVKMKEKGDIPEGYSVSREKKERFSLILESASTNQTSMYLCASSLGPSGGQGTQYFGPGTRLLVL.

The genes are TRBV7-3 and TRBJ2-3, with no clear D. This CDR3 spans 12 amino acids. Germline V lookup: CDR1 SGHTA, CDR2 FQGTGA. The V gene lost 5 bases and the J gene lost 9 bases, with 12 bases spanning the gap. For the CDR3, the DNA is TGTGCCAGCAGCCCCATTACCGGGACGCAGTATTTT. Translated, it gives CASSPITGTQYF.

CDR3 in amino acids: CASSLVQVVSYNEQFF. The CDR3 DNA reads as TGTGCCAGCAGCTTAGTACAGGTGGTAAGCTACAATGAGCAGTTCTTC. The rearrangement joins TRBV7-8 to TRBJ2-1, with TRBD1 as a possible D gene (5 bases). This CDR3 comprises 16 residues. CDR1 is SGHVS, CDR2 FQNEAQ, per germline. V lost 1 base and J lost 3, with 13 bases in between.

This rearrangement joins TRBV21-1 to TRBJ2-7; the D call of TRBD1 is as the table states it, not checked on the DNA. TRBV21-1 is a known pseudogene. This CDR3 has 14 amino acids. The CDR3 nucleotides read TGTGCCAGCAGCAGACAGGGCTACTCCTACGAGCAGTACTTC. This codes for CASSRQGYSYEQYF.

The chain combines TRBV11-3 with TRBJ1-1; TRBD1 matches at 7 bases. The CDR3 extends over 13 amino acids. Unmatched junction bases numbered 4, after V lost 5 bases and J lost 4 bases. In germline, CDR1 is SGHNT, CDR2 YENEEA. The CDR3 region has the DNA TGTGCCAGCAGCCCCTCAGGGGGCACTGAAGCTTTCTTT. Translation gives CASSPSGGTEAFF.

The rearrangement links TRBV5-4 to TRBJ2-3, with TRBD1 identical over 12 bases. The CDR3 loop spans 17 amino acids. V was pared by 4 bases and J by 1 base, with 7 bases of the junction left unmatched. Germline lookup yields CDR1 SGHNT and CDR2 YYREEE (reference sequence). In nucleotides, the CDR3 is TGTGCCAGCAGCCCGGGACAGGGGGCCGTGGGCACAGATACGCAGTATTTT. Protein sequence: CASSPGQGAVGTDTQYF.

The J gene is TRBJ2-3, the V gene TRBV7-8; 12 nucleotides agree with TRBD2. CDR3 size: 16 residues. Losses at the gene ends were 5 bases for V and 5 bases for J; bases not matched to a gene: 8. Germline CDR1 and CDR2: SGHVS and FQNEAQ. Here the CDR3 DNA reads TGTGCCAGCAGCGCCCGGACTAGCGGGGCAGTAGATACGCAGTATTTT. Protein product: CASSARTSGAVDTQYF.

The V gene is TRBV4-1, the J gene TRBJ2-3; D not resolved. This CDR3 has 16 amino acids. V dropped 4 bases and J dropped 0 bases, with 14 bases sitting between them. Germline V gives CDR1 MGHRA, CDR2 YSYEKL. CDR3 region: CASSLSGLISTDTQYF. As DNA, the CDR3 is TGCGCCAGCAGCCTGTCGGGTTTAATTAGCACAGATACGCAGTATTTT.

This chain joins TRBV5-4 and TRBJ2-3; 10 bases line up with TRBD2. Germline CDR1 reads SGHNT; CDR2 reads YYREEE (reference sequence). The junction had 11 bases not matched to a gene; V was cut back by 0 bases and J by 4 bases. CDR3 size: 18 residues. The DNA of the CDR3 is TGTGCCAGCAGCTTGGGGACTAGCGGCGAGGGCCGGGCAGATACGCAGTATTTT. It codes for CASSLGTSGEGRADTQYF.

The table lists this clone with a few counts. The rearrangement joins TRBV7-9 to TRBJ2-5; 8 bases map to TRBD2. This CDR3 has 16 residues. Germline loops: CDR1 SEHNR, CDR2 FQNEAQ (reference sequence). After removal of 5 bases from V and 1 base from J, the junction contained 9 bases not matched to a gene. The CDR3 bases are TGTGCCAGCAGCCCTCGGAGCGGGGGCCTCCAAGAGACCCAGTACTTC. Protein sequence: CASSPRSGGLQETQYF.

This chain joins TRBV13 and TRBJ2-1; 11 nucleotides align to TRBD2. CDR1 and CDR2 from the germline V gene are PRHDT and FYEKMQ (reference sequence). The J segment lost 8 bases and the V segment lost 5 bases, leaving 11 bases of the junction unmatched. This CDR3 region has 16 residues. The CDR3 spells CASSARLAGIRDEQFF. The CDR3 DNA sequence: TGTGCCAGCAGCGCCCGACTAGCGGGGATTCGCGATGAGCAGTTCTTC. Looking up the rest from reference TRBV13 and TRBJ2-1 gives the full variable domain: AAGVIQSPRHLIKEKRETATLKCYPIPRHDTVYWYQQGPGQDPQFLISFYEKMQSDKGSIPDRFSAQQFSDYHSELNMSSLELGDSALYFCASSARLAGIRDEQFFGPGTRLTVL.

This clone came up once. The rearrangement links TRBV3-1 (or the pseudogene TRBV3-2) to TRBJ2-5; 12 bases agree with TRBD2. V lost 3 bases and J lost 5; bases outside the gene matches: 10. Germline V lookup: CDR1 LGHDT, CDR2 YNNKEL (reference sequence). The CDR3 totals 17 residues. Here the CDR3 DNA reads TGTGCCAGCAGCCACGAGGCTAGCGGGGGGGCCTTGGAGACCCAGTACTTC. Amino acids: CASSHEASGGALETQYF.